A selection of T cell receptor beta chains follows, all from one sample in a study of blood T cell repertoires in COVID-19. The method was immunoSEQ multiplex PCR; TCRdb's version includes in-frame clones alone and lacks a portion of them. The sample gives tens of thousands of clones, approximately 86% of which show up once; roughly 2% is in the top ten. The sample was peripheral blood. Every receptor here comes from a woman aged 60-75 years with acute or convalescent COVID-19. Both conserved end residues are part of each CDR3. A D gene is named only where the DNA matches it firmly.

V	D	J	CDR3
TRBV30	-	TRBJ1-1	CAWSVIGTEAFF
TRBV28	TRBD2	TRBJ2-7	CASNPGLAGGSATYEQYF
TRBV6-5	-	TRBJ1-1	CASRVSLNTEAFF
TRBV28	-	TRBJ2-1	CASSLWSGDNEQFF
TRBV2	-	TRBJ1-3	CASSENRAGNTIYF
TRBV29-1	-	TRBJ2-5	CSGTNTMWETQYF
TRBV30	-	TRBJ2-3	CAWMAQGLSTDTQYF
TRBV5-1	-	TRBJ2-1	CASSLGQVSYNEQFF
TRBV11-2	-	TRBJ1-6	CASSLDTRSRVWNSPLHF
TRBV2	TRBD2	TRBJ2-7	CASLGLASGYEQYF
TRBV28	-	TRBJ1-1	CASSSPEATMNTEAFF
TRBV7-9	TRBD1	TRBJ2-7	CASSLQGAGYEQYF
TRBV6-1	-	TRBJ2-1	CASSEYGGAYNEQFF
TRBV6-4	TRBD1	TRBJ2-1	CATATGDNGEQFF
TRBV18	TRBD1	TRBJ1-1	CASSPEQGITEAFF
TRBV5-4	-	TRBJ1-2	CASSLVQGNYGYTF
TRBV6-5	TRBD1	TRBJ2-1	CASSGTGPEQFF
TRBV5-1	TRBD1	TRBJ1-3	CASRPTGGSGNTIYF
TRBV9	TRBD1	TRBJ1-5	CASSATGGGGQPQHF
TRBV2	TRBD1	TRBJ2-7	CASRADRGVGEQYF
TRBV28	-	TRBJ1-5	CASSFGQWTNQPQHF
TRBV28	-	TRBJ2-2	CASSLNRGLRTGELFF
TRBV20-1	TRBD1	TRBJ2-3	CSASLPRGRTDTQYF
TRBV23-1	-	TRBJ2-1	CASSPEPQTDYNEQFF
TRBV7-9	TRBD1	TRBJ1-6	CASSVGTELSPLHF
TRBV6-4	-	TRBJ1-2	CASSDSAGVGYTF
TRBV11-3	-	TRBJ2-5	CASSFTGLAQETQYF
TRBV7-9	-	TRBJ2-7	CASSPRGAGYEQYF
TRBV5-1	TRBD2	TRBJ2-3	CASSLPSGSTTDTQYF
TRBV27	-	TRBJ2-1	CASSLSGQSPYNEQFF
TRBV19	-	TRBJ1-4	CASISAGEKLFF
TRBV19	-	TRBJ1-2	CASSTPGGAYGYTF
TRBV19	-	TRBJ1-6	CATQPEGVYNSPLHF
TRBV5-1	TRBD1	TRBJ2-7	CASSLAQGVSYEQYF
TRBV4-1	TRBD1	TRBJ2-1	CASSPSPGQGGYNNEQFF
TRBV10-3	TRBD1	TRBJ2-7	CAITLGQGYEQYF
TRBV6-5	TRBD1	TRBJ1-2	CASRGPDRGYGYTF
TRBV11-2	TRBD1	TRBJ2-7	CASALTGTESYEQYF
TRBV7-8	-	TRBJ2-1	CASSPLATGWRNEQFF
TRBV6-2/TRBV6-3	-	TRBJ2-7	CASSQPLSMSSYEQYF
TRBV9	-	TRBJ2-1	CASSVHPGNEQFF
TRBV18	-	TRBJ2-5	CASSPRRGSPDGETQYF
TRBV6-6	TRBD1	TRBJ1-4	CASRHGRGQSNEKLFF
TRBV9	TRBD2	TRBJ2-7	CASGGRDSYEQYF
TRBV27	-	TRBJ2-7	CASSLFSGDGIPYEQYF
TRBV27	-	TRBJ1-1	CASSLRASRTEAFF
TRBV3-1/TRBV3-2	-	TRBJ2-7	CASSQVAGFEQYF
TRBV7-2	-	TRBJ1-1	CASSLRTDNTEAFF
TRBV21-1	-	TRBJ1-1	CASISKATRGDTEAFF
TRBV7-9	TRBD1	TRBJ1-2	CASSSLTGEDGYTF